This TCR beta chain was recorded in a study of blood T cell repertoires in COVID-19. Study information: Samples representing acute and convalescent COVID-19 were sourced from the United States, Italy and Spain. Sources were T cells, B-cell-depleted T cells, or PBMCs; the material itself was cDNA or gDNA.

V lost 5 bases to trimming and J lost 0 bases, with 13 bases between them. Germline lookup yields CDR1 MNHEY and CDR2 SMNVEV (reference sequence). This CDR3 has 15 amino acids. Authors' analysis steps: Amplified reference gene primers provided the basis for estimating nucleated cell counts. Profiled with immunoSEQ multiplex PCR; TCRdb holds only in-frame clones, not every one. V and J calls and clone size are those listed in that table; D and trimming were worked out from the DNA. Of 120,000 or so clones in the sample, around 82% were seen once. The rearrangement joins TRBV27 to TRBJ1-1, with a possible D match to TRBD1 (5 bases). The clonotype comes from a woman aged 30 to 39 who had recovered from COVID-19. Sequenced material: peripheral blood. CDR3 DNA: TGTGCCAGCAGTAGTATGACAGCTCTGAACACTGAAGCTTTCTTT. Translating it yields CASSSMTALNTEAFF.